What follows are 12 T cell receptor beta chains derived from one specimen sequenced in a study of CD8+CD57+ T cells in acquired aplastic anemia. Profiling of TCR beta VDJ combinations and CDR3 sequences used genomic DNA as template. TCRdb analysed the reads with MiXCR anew, one entry per CDR3 protein. The repertoire holds about 190,000 distinct CDR3 sequences, approximately 49% seen once, with about a sixth in the top ten. The sequencing sample was made of sorted CD4+, CD8+, or CD8+CD57+ T cells (not recorded which) from PBMCs. The receptors come from a human donor in good health, serving as a control.

This clonotype was seen many times. The chain uses TRBV11-1 and TRBJ1-6; the D is unclear. V was pared by 4 bases and J by 8 bases, with 12 bases between. The CDR3 covers 14 residues. Germline lookup yields CDR1 SGHAT and CDR2 FQDESV (reference sequence). DNA of the CDR3: TGTGCCAGCAGCTCGGTCCTCAGCCATTCACCCCTCCACTTT. Translation: CASSSVLSHSPLHF.

Comments on this clonotype: Compared with germline, one end of the junction differs, possibly owing to a read error. V is TRBV29-1 and J is TRBJ1-2; the D is unclear. The CDR3 is 12 residues long. Germline V gives CDR1 SQVTM, CDR2 ANQGSEA. In nucleotides, the CDR3 is TGTAGCGTCAGCTTGGGTTTCAATGGCTACACCTTC. The encoded protein is CSVSLGFNGYTF.

The chain is built from TRBV15 and TRBJ1-2; 11 bases line up with TRBD1. Trimming at V came to 3 bases and at J to 4 bases, leaving 7 bases not matched to a gene. The CDR3 has 16 amino acids. CDR1 is LNHNV and CDR2 is YYDKDF in the germline V gene (reference sequence). Here the CDR3 DNA reads TGTGCCACCAGCAGTGAATCGGGGACAGGGGGCTATGGCTACACCTTC. This sequence encodes CATSSESGTGGYGYTF.

The chain carries TRBV7-3 and TRBJ2-7; 9 bases fit TRBD2. Germline CDR1 SGHTA, CDR2 FQGTGA. This CDR3 is built from 14 residues. J gave up 3 bases and V 5 bases, and 5 bases lay outside the gene matches. CDR3 residues: CASSPAGGVYEQYF. CDR3 DNA: TGTGCCAGCAGCCCCGCGGGGGGGGTCTACGAGCAGTACTTC.

The rearrangement links TRBV24-1 to TRBJ1-4; D is ambiguous. The CDR3 totals 11 residues. Germline CDR1 and CDR2: KGHDR and SFDVKD. With 5 bases removed from V and 8 bases from J, the gap between germline ends came to 5 bases. The CDR3 sequence: CATSGREKLFF. The CDR3 DNA follows: TGTGCCACCAGTGGTCGGGAAAAACTGTTTTTT.

This clonotype has a count of ten or more. V gene TRBV27 combines with J gene TRBJ2-1; D ambiguous. This CDR3 contains 13 residues. V dropped 0 bases and J dropped 6 bases, with 6 bases sitting between them. Looked up from germline, CDR1 is MNHEY and CDR2 is SMNVEV (reference sequence). The CDR3 loop reads CASSLSLINEQFF. The CDR3 nucleotides read TGTGCCAGCAGTTTATCTCTCATCAATGAGCAGTTCTTC.

This clonotype was seen a few times. A read error is possible here, since a much larger clone lies one base away. The genes are TRBV7-3 and TRBJ2-2; 7 bases are shared with TRBD1. Germline assignment: CDR1 SGHTA and CDR2 FQGTGA. The CDR3 has 13 residues. The CDR3 sequence: CASSSTGTGELVF. The CDR3 bases are TGTGCCAGCAGCTCGACAGGGACCGGGGAGCTGGTTTTT.

This clonotype has only one observation. The CDR3 loop is CASSLVVPMNTEAFF. The CDR3 region has the DNA TGTGCCAGCAGCTTAGTGGTCCCGATGAACACTGAAGCTTTCTTT. The J gene is TRBJ1-1, the V gene TRBV7-6; D gene ambiguous. The germline CDR1 and CDR2 sequences are SGHVS and FNYEAQ. The V end lost 1 base, the J end lost 0 bases, and 9 bases lay between the germline ends. The CDR3 sequence is 15 residues long.

The chain recombines TRBV20-1 with TRBJ2-7; 12 bases fit TRBD1. Germline values: CDR1 DFQATT, CDR2 SNEGSKA (reference sequence). With V trimmed by 7 bases and J by 5 bases, 3 bases remained unmatched. There are 12 residues in the CDR3. For the CDR3, the DNA is TGCAGTGGAGGGACAGGGGGCAACGAGCAGTACTTC. The encoded protein is CSGGTGGNEQYF.

V gene TRBV10-3 combines with J gene TRBJ2-1; D is uncertain. The germline gives CDR1 ENHRY, CDR2 SYGVKD. Trimming stripped 5 bases from V and 4 bases from J, with 12 bases between. The CDR3 runs to 14 residues. Here the CDR3 DNA reads TGTGCCATCAGTTACTCGGACGGTTACAATGAGCAGTTCTTC. As protein: CAISYSDGYNEQFF.

This clonotype was seen repeatedly, ten times or more. The CDR3 nucleotides are TGTGCCAGCAGCCCAGTATGGGGGACGGACTTCCCCTCTAGCACAGATACGCAGTATTTT. This encodes CASSPVWGTDFPSSTDTQYF. This chain joins TRBV7-6 and TRBJ2-3; D is perhaps TRBD1 or TRBD2 (5 bases each). The CDR3 totals 20 residues. Germline-derived CDR1 and CDR2 are SGHVS and FNYEAQ. With 5 bases removed from V and 0 bases from J, the gap between germline ends came to 27 bases.

This clonotype appeared a single time. The genes are TRBV7-9 and TRBJ1-1; D gene unclear. The CDR3 loop spans 14 amino acids. Germline-derived CDR1 and CDR2 are SEHNR and FQNEAQ (reference sequence). The V end was cut by 2 bases, the J end by 5 bases, with 12 bases between. Here the CDR3 reads CASSLKAAPTEAFF. As DNA, the CDR3 is TGTGCCAGCAGCTTAAAGGCGGCCCCGACTGAAGCTTTCTTT.